The 15 T cell receptor beta chains presented below share a single source sample, sequenced in a study of cytomegalovirus exposure and HLA in healthy donors. Use of 60 Vbeta and 13 Jbeta primers characterized the PCR. The repertoire was sequenced with immunoSEQ multiplex PCR; TCRdb's copy has only in-frame clones and lacks some. The data show some 110,000 clones, 13% to 15% seen once. The sample comprised PBMCs. The receptors derive from a female donor in good health and CMV-seronegative.

This clone showed up just a few times. One end of the junction is discordant with germline, which a read error may explain. CDR3 in DNA: TGTGCTAGCAGCTTTGGACTAGCGGGGGTGGATGAGCAGTTCTTC. Amino acids: CASSFGLAGVDEQFF. The chain employs TRBV7-7 and TRBJ2-1; 13 nucleotides match TRBD2. Germline V gene sequence: CDR1 SSHAT, CDR2 FNYEAQ (reference sequence). The CDR3 loop spans 15 amino acids.

This clone has a handful of counts. The chain links TRBV5-1 to TRBJ1-2; 8 bases map to TRBD1. V was clipped by 6 bases and J by 8 bases; unmatched bases: 12. The CDR3 runs to 14 residues. CDR1 and CDR2 from the germline V gene are SGHRS and YFSETQ. Written as DNA, the CDR3 is TGCGCCAGCACATTGGATCAGGGGGCTAGCGGCTACACCTTC. It codes for CASTLDQGASGYTF.

J is TRBJ2-1 and V is TRBV2; 8 bases line up with TRBD2. The CDR3 length is 16 residues. The germline V gene encodes CDR1 SNHLY and CDR2 FYNNEI. The trim removed 4 bases at V and 8 bases at J, leaving 13 bases unmatched. CDR3 loop: CASSGVGGLGSHEQFF. The CDR3 nucleotides read TGTGCCAGCAGTGGGGTTGGGGGACTAGGTTCTCATGAGCAGTTCTTC.

The rearrangement uses TRBV7-2 and TRBJ2-7; 8 positions agree with TRBD2. This CDR3 is 15 amino acids long. CDR1 and CDR2 from the germline V gene are SGHTA and FQGNSA. J was trimmed by 2 bases and V by 5 bases; bases with no gene match: 8. CDR3 DNA: TGTGCCAGCAGCGATCGACTAGCGTTAGCCTACGAGCAGTACTTC. Amino acid sequence: CASSDRLALAYEQYF. The entire variable domain, with the rest obtained from reference TRBV7-2 and TRBJ2-7, is as follows: GAGVSQSPSNKVTEKGKDVELRCDPISGHTALYWYRQSLGQGLEFLIYFQGNSAPDKSGLPSDRFSAERTGGSVSTLTIQRTQQEDSAVYLCASSDRLALAYEQYFGPGTRLTVT.

V usage is TRBV28 and J usage is TRBJ2-7; 12 nucleotides line up with TRBD2. V shed 10 bases and J 3 bases; nucleotides not matched to a gene: 10. The germline V gene has CDR1 MDHEN and CDR2 SYDVKM. The CDR3 totals 15 residues. DNA of the CDR3: TGTGCCACCAAATACCCTAGCGGGAGGGGCTACGAGCAGTACTTC. Translated: CATKYPSGRGYEQYF.

The gene calls are TRBV19 and TRBJ2-2; 8 bases are a match to TRBD2. The CDR3 is 15 residues long. The V gene's germline CDR1 is LNHDA and CDR2 SQIVND (reference sequence). The V gene end was trimmed by 6 bases and the J gene end by 2 bases; junction bases not matched to a gene: 5. The CDR3 region has the DNA TGTGCCAGTAGCGGAGCGGGAGACAACACCGGGGAGCTGTTTTTT. Translated: CASSGAGDNTGELFF.

Turning to this clone: This CDR3 is also generated by other DNA sequences in the sample. The chain links TRBV28 to TRBJ2-3; D is uncertain. Germline V gives CDR1 MDHEN, CDR2 SYDVKM. The CDR3 is 11 amino acids. With 8 bases removed from V and 1 base from J, the gap between germline ends came to 4 bases. This CDR3 is CASGGTDTQYF. CDR3 in DNA: TGTGCCAGCGGAGGCACAGATACGCAGTATTTT.

The chain links TRBV5-4 to TRBJ1-2; no clear D gene. The CDR3 sequence is 13 residues long. The germline CDR1 and CDR2 sequences are SGHNT and YYREEE (reference sequence). V gave up 0 bases and J gave up 4 bases, with 7 bases separating them. CDR3 in DNA: TGTGCCAGCAGCTTGGGAGGGTCCTATGGCTACACCTTC. Translation gives CASSLGGSYGYTF. The full variable domain, its missing parts supplied by reference TRBV5-4 and TRBJ1-2, is ETGVTQSPTHLIKTRGQQVTLRCSSQSGHNTVSWYQQALGQGPQFIFQYYREEENGRGNFPPRFSGLQFPNYSSELNVNALELDDSALYLCASSLGGSYGYTFGSGTRLTVV.

This sequence joins TRBV19 and TRBJ1-2, with 7 bases fitting TRBD1. V trimming: 10 bases; J trimming: 5 bases; junction bases outside the gene matches: 4. Germline lookup yields CDR1 LNHDA and CDR2 SQIVND (reference sequence). This CDR3 is built from 11 residues. The CDR3 loop reads CATSRGYGYTF. In DNA, the CDR3 is TGTGCCACCTCCAGGGGGTATGGCTACACCTTC.

About this clone: The same CDR3 also results from other DNA sequences found in this sample. The V call is TRBV4-3, the J call TRBJ2-7, with TRBD2 identical over 8 bases. Germline-derived CDR1 and CDR2 are LGHNA and YSLEER. The CDR3 totals 15 residues. With V trimmed by 0 bases and J by 1 base, 2 bases remained unmatched. CDR3 sequence: CASSQDQRGSYEQYF. CDR3 sequence (DNA): TGCGCCAGCAGCCAAGATCAGCGGGGGTCCTACGAGCAGTACTTC.

This clone turned up a few times. This chain joins TRBV10-3 and TRBJ2-1, with 8 nucleotides matching TRBD2. CDR3 length: 14 amino acids. Germline CDR1 is ENHRY and CDR2 is SYGVKD. V shed 7 bases and J 7 bases; nucleotides not matched to a gene: 9. The CDR3 region has the DNA TGTGCCATCACCCCCCAAGCGGGGGTTAATGAGCAGTTCTTC. Amino acid sequence: CAITPQAGVNEQFF.

This chain uses TRBV9 with TRBJ2-7, with 12 bases aligning to TRBD2. The CDR3 consists of 16 residues. Germline V gives CDR1 SGDLS, CDR2 YYNGEE. After removal of 4 bases from V and 4 bases from J, the junction contained 9 bases not matched to a gene. The DNA for the CDR3 is TGTGCCAGCAGCCCTTGGAGGACTAGCGGGATATACGAGCAGTACTTC. It is translated as CASSPWRTSGIYEQYF.

V and J are TRBV19 and TRBJ1-1; 7 bases fit TRBD1. The V gene's germline CDR1 is LNHDA and CDR2 SQIVND (reference sequence). Trimming removed 3 bases from V and 2 bases from J; junction bases left unmatched: 3. The CDR3 consists of 14 residues. The CDR3 here is CASSITGVNTEAFF. The CDR3 coding sequence is TGTGCCAGTAGTATCACAGGGGTAAACACTGAAGCTTTCTTT.

The CDR3 spells CASSAPFQGDHEQYF. CDR3 nucleotide sequence: TGTGCCAGCTCAGCGCCCTTCCAGGGGGACCACGAGCAGTACTTC. This sequence joins TRBV18 and TRBJ2-7; 7 bases fit TRBD1. J gave up 5 bases and V 5 bases, and 12 bases lay outside the gene matches. Germline values: CDR1 KGHSH, CDR2 LQKENI. The CDR3 spans 15 residues.

This clone showed up just a few times. The rearrangement joins TRBV7-9 to TRBJ2-7; 7 positions match TRBD2. Germline CDR1 reads SEHNR; CDR2 reads FQNEAQ (reference sequence). The junction had 5 bases not matched to a gene; V was cut back by 3 bases and J by 0 bases. The CDR3 covers 15 residues. As DNA, the CDR3 is TGTGCCAGCAGCTTGTGGGAGGGGAGCTCCTACGAGCAGTACTTC. This sequence encodes CASSLWEGSSYEQYF.